This T cell receptor (beta chain) was sequenced for a study of T-cell reconstitution after alpha-beta-depleted transplantation in children. Preparation of the TCRbeta library involved a method that used unique molecular identifiers. TCRdb redid the calling of the PCR reads with MiXCR, one entry per CDR3 protein. The sample lists about 540,000 distinct CDR3 sequences; around 18% were seen once. This CDR3 is built from 15 residues. V lost 4 bases and J 0 bases, leaving 11 bases between the germline ends. The material sequenced was PBMCs from the stem cell graft donor, taken from the stem cell graft. The TCR originated in a human donor who donated a stem cell graft to a child with acute lymphoblastic leukemia. The V and J genes are TRBV12-3 or TRBV12-4 and TRBJ2-3; D is ambiguous. DNA of the CDR3: TGTGCCAGCAGTTCTGACATCGGGAGCACAGATACGCAGTATTTT. Amino acid sequence: CASSSDIGSTDTQYF.